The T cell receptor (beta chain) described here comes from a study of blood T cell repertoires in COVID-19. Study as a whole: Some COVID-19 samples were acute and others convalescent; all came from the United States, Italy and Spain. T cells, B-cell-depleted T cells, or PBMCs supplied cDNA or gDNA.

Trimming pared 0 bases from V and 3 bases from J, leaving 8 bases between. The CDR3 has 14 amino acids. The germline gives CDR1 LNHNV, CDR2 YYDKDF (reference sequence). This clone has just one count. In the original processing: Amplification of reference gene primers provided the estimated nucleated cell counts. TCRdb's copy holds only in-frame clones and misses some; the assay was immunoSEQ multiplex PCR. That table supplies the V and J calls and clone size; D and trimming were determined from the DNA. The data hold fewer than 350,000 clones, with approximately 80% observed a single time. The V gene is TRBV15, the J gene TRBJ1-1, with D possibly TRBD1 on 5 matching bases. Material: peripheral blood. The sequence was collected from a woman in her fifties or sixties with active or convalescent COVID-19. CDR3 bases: TGTGCCACCAGCAGAGATGGGGGGTACACTGAAGCTTTCTTT. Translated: CATSRDGGYTEAFF.